In its sample, the clone carrying this TCR beta chain was seen many times. Synthesis of TCR beta cDNA was carried out from 500 ng total RNA with a constant-region primer. Each TCR beta library was derived from three nested multiplex PCR rounds that employed slightly modified ARM-PCR. TCRdb reprocessed the multiplex PCR reads with MiXCR, giving one entry per CDR3 protein. This sample has some 320,000 distinct CDR3 sequences, with 65% found just once. Unsorted whole blood supplied the RNA, and germline DNA was extracted too. Patients were chronically HBV-infected and treatment-naive. The data are from a study of tumor-infiltrating lymphocytes in primary liver carcinoma. Across the study: Every patient in the cohort had a primary liver carcinoma. That carcinoma was treated by surgical resection. The tumors, T1-T3 N0M0 lesions, were roughly 4 to 11 cm across.

The sequence was collected from a man in his forties with primary liver carcinoma and hepatitis B virus infection. Material: peripheral blood.

CDR3 residues: CSARQGEETQYF. CDR3 sequence (DNA): TGCAGCGCAAGACAGGGGGAAGAGACCCAGTACTTC. The chain employs TRBV29-1 and TRBJ2-5, with 9 bases that match TRBD1. Unmatched junction bases numbered 3, after V lost 7 bases and J lost 3 bases. There are 12 residues in the CDR3. The germline CDR1 and CDR2 sequences are SQVTM and ANQGSEA.